This TCR beta chain was profiled in a study of blood T cell repertoires in COVID-19. Overall study context: Spain, Italy and the United States supplied samples that represented acute and convalescent COVID-19. Sample material is recorded as cDNA or gDNA derived from T cells, B-cell-depleted T cells, or PBMCs.

Germline CDR1 reads MNHEY; CDR2 reads SVGEGT. The CDR3 contains 15 residues. Trimming cost V 0 bases and J 1 base, with 7 bases left between them. As handled by the study authors: The authors estimated nucleated cell counts from reference gene primer amplification. The method was immunoSEQ multiplex PCR; TCRdb's version includes in-frame clones alone and lacks a portion of them. The V and J calls and the clone size are those of that table, but D and trimming were determined from the DNA. The repertoire has tens of thousands of clones, 86% of them found once; the top ten carry approximately 15%. The chain is built from TRBV6-2 or TRBV6-3 and TRBJ1-5; D is undetermined. The sample comprised peripheral blood. The clonotype comes from a man between 65 and 80 years old with acute or convalescent COVID-19. CDR3 protein: CASSYSPGSNQPQHF. The DNA for the CDR3 is TGTGCCAGCAGTTACTCTCCAGGAAGCAATCAGCCCCAGCATTTT.